These 30 T cell receptor beta chains came from one sample sequenced in a study of lung T cells in sarcoidosis with Löfgren's syndrome. TCRdb reprocessed the reads via MiXCR and lists one record per CDR3 protein. The data contain around 21,000 distinct CDR3 sequences, about 20% of them singletons. The sequencing sample was made of CD4+ T cells from PBMCs. Source of these receptors: a human donor with sarcoidosis (Löfgren's syndrome or another form), or a control subject (not recorded which).

This clonotype came up many times. This chain connects TRBV24-1 to TRBJ2-3; D perhaps matches TRBD1 (5 bases). The CDR3 contains 14 residues. V was trimmed by 4 bases and J by 2 bases, leaving 9 bases between them. Germline V CDR1 and CDR2: KGHDR, SFDVKD. The CDR3 sequence is CATSEPTATDTQYF. As DNA, the CDR3 is TGTGCCACCAGTGAACCGACAGCCACAGATACGCAGTATTTT.

Many counts were recorded for this clonotype. The chain employs TRBV29-1 and TRBJ2-3; 7 bases are shared with TRBD1. CDR3 length: 13 residues. In germline, CDR1 is SQVTM, CDR2 ANQGSEA. CDR3 nucleotides: TGCAGTGGAAGACAGGGCGGGACAGATACGCAGTATTTT. Protein: CSGRQGGTDTQYF.

This clonotype has ten or more counts. The rearrangement joins TRBV4-3 to TRBJ2-3; 10 nucleotides align to TRBD2. CDR3 length: 15 amino acids. In germline, CDR1 is LGHNA, CDR2 YSLEER. The junction had 3 bases not matched to a gene; V was cut back by 4 bases and J by 2 bases. The CDR3 nucleotides are TGCGCCAGCAGCCTTGGACTAGCGGACACAGATACGCAGTATTTT. As protein: CASSLGLADTDTQYF.

Points on this clonotype: Given a much more abundant clone one base away, this may be a read error. This likely comes from a read error, as the CDR3 has no conserved phenylalanine or tryptophan at its end. The rearrangement links TRBV27 to TRBJ2-3, with 9 bases aligning to TRBD2. The CDR3 loop spans 14 amino acids. Germline CDR1 MNHEY, CDR2 SMNVEV (reference sequence). After removal of 4 bases from V and 2 bases from J, the junction contained 1 base not matched to a gene. CDR3 protein: CASSSGLATDTQYL. DNA for the CDR3: TGTGCCAGCAGTTCGGGACTAGCCACAGATACGCAGTATCTT.

This clonotype showed up many times. The CDR3 loop is CASSLNLGQKAFF. CDR3 bases: TGTGCCAGCAGCCTAAACCTCGGGCAAAAAGCTTTCTTT. This sequence joins TRBV28 and TRBJ1-1, with unresolved D. V was trimmed by 6 bases and J by 9 bases, leaving 17 bases between them. CDR3 length: 13 amino acids. Germline CDR1 is MDHEN and CDR2 is SYDVKM.

By share, this clonotype counts as medium-sized. The chain employs TRBV28 and TRBJ2-7; D is ambiguous. In germline, CDR1 is MDHEN, CDR2 SYDVKM. This CDR3 comprises 11 residues. Trimming stripped 6 bases from V and 6 bases from J, with 9 bases between. DNA for the CDR3: TGTGCCAGCAGCGAACTCTCCGAGCAGTACTTC. This gives the protein CASSELSEQYF.

Worth noting for this clonotype: At one end the junction does not follow the germline gene, possibly because of a read error. The V call is TRBV20-1, the J call TRBJ2-7, with 9 nucleotides matching TRBD1. This CDR3 has 16 residues. Germline lookup yields CDR1 DFQATT and CDR2 SNEGSKA (reference sequence). CDR3: CSARRDRVLSSYGQYF. The CDR3 DNA is TGCAGTGCTAGGAGGGACAGGGTTCTAAGCTCCTACGGGCAGTACTTC.

This clonotype occurred many times. Here the CDR3 reads CASSQDLVRSPLHF. The CDR3 DNA is TGCGCCAGCAGCCAAGATCTGGTCCGTTCACCCCTCCACTTT. The chain couples TRBV4-3 to TRBJ1-6; D not certain. Looked up from germline, CDR1 is LGHNA and CDR2 is YSLEER. Deletions cut 0 bases from V and 9 bases from J, with 9 bases between. CDR3 length: 14 residues.

This clonotype was detected many times. V usage is TRBV12-3 or TRBV12-4 and J usage is TRBJ1-4; D remains ambiguous. Deletions cut 1 base from V and 5 bases from J, with 11 bases between. The CDR3 totals 15 residues. CDR3 loop: CASSLERRKNEKLFF. The CDR3 nucleotides read TGTGCCAGCAGTTTAGAACGGAGAAAGAATGAAAAACTGTTTTTT.

This clonotype was detected only once. As the CDR3 is not closed by the conserved phenylalanine or tryptophan, this likely results from a read error. The chain employs TRBV5-1 and TRBJ2-3, with 8 bases identical to TRBD1. V was clipped by 4 bases and J by 2 bases; unmatched bases: 12. Germline CDR1 and CDR2: SGHRS and YFSETQ. The CDR3 extends over 17 amino acids. CDR3 protein: CASSIRTGSMVTDTQYY. In DNA, the CDR3 is TGCGCCAGCAGCATACGGACAGGGTCAATGGTCACAGATACGCAGTATTAT.

This clonotype was seen repeatedly, ten times or more. The chain uses TRBV12-3 or TRBV12-4 and TRBJ1-1; possible D gene TRBD1, 6 bases. This CDR3 region has 15 residues. Trimming stripped 5 bases from V and 5 bases from J, with 18 bases between. The CDR3 DNA reads TGTGCCAGCAGTGCGACCGGGACATTCAAAACTGAAGCTTTCTTT. Amino acid sequence: CASSATGTFKTEAFF.

Points on this clonotype: Given a much more abundant clone one base away, this may be a read error. V gene TRBV4-1 combines with J gene TRBJ1-3; unclear D gene. Germline CDR1 and CDR2: MGHRA and YSYEKL. V lost 3 bases, J lost 2 bases, and 14 bases lay in between. The CDR3 totals 16 residues. CDR3 region: CASSQNRLTAGNTIYF. CDR3 coding DNA: TGCGCCAGCAGCCAGAATCGACTTACCGCTGGAAACACCATATATTTT.

The sample holds many counts of this clonotype. The chain uses TRBV10-1 and TRBJ2-7; 9 positions agree with TRBD1. The ends lost 0 bases at V and 2 bases at J; junction bases unmatched: 8. CDR3 length equals 17 residues. Per germline, CDR1 WNHNN and CDR2 SYGVQD (reference sequence). CDR3 sequence: CASSESRRTGVTYEQYF. The DNA for the CDR3 is TGCGCCAGCAGTGAGTCGAGACGGACAGGGGTGACCTACGAGCAGTACTTC.

This sequence joins TRBV19 and TRBJ1-1; D is possibly TRBD1 (6 bases). The CDR3 runs 17 residues. Trimming took off 5 bases at V and 4 bases at J, with 23 bases between the two ends. Germline V lookup: CDR1 LNHDA, CDR2 SQIVND (reference sequence). CDR3 sequence reads: CASSLLHAGTQSTEAFF. CDR3 bases: TGTGCCAGTAGTCTTCTCCACGCCGGGACACAGAGCACTGAAGCTTTCTTT.

The rearrangement joins TRBV2 to TRBJ2-3; D is undetermined. The germline CDR1 and CDR2 sequences are SNHLY and FYNNEI. V was clipped by 1 base and J by 4 bases, with 12 bases between them. The CDR3 consists of 15 residues. The CDR3 protein is CASSEDPAYADTQYF. The CDR3 DNA reads as TGTGCCAGCAGTGAAGACCCAGCCTACGCAGATACGCAGTATTTT. The full variable domain, completed using reference TRBV2 and TRBJ2-3, is EPEVTQTPSHQVTQMGQEVILRCVPISNHLYFYWYRQILGQKVEFLVSFYNNEISEKSEIFDDQFSVERPDGSNFTLKIRSTKLEDSAMYFCASSEDPAYADTQYFGPGTRLTVL.

To note about this clonotype: A read error may be the cause here, since a much bigger clone is one base away. This chain links TRBV19 with TRBJ2-2, with 9 positions matching TRBD1. J was trimmed by 7 bases and V by 11 bases; bases with no gene match: 11. There are 14 residues in the CDR3. CDR1 is LNHDA, CDR2 SQIVND, per germline (reference sequence). CDR3 sequence (DNA): TGTGCCTCAAAGGGACAGGGCCCGATCGGGGAGCTGTTTTTT. Translating it yields CASKGQGPIGELFF.

The table lists this clonotype with many counts. The DNA of the CDR3 is TGTGCCAGCAGCTTTTGGCTAACAGGGACAGATACGCAGTATTTT. Its protein product is CASSFWLTGTDTQYF. V and J are TRBV7-2 and TRBJ2-3, with a tentative D call TRBD1 (6 bases). Germline assignment: CDR1 SGHTA and CDR2 FQGNSA. The V end was cut by 3 bases, the J end by 3 bases, with 13 bases between. The CDR3 sequence is 15 residues long.

By its share, this clonotype is medium-sized. This chain links TRBV6-1 with TRBJ2-7, with D possibly called TRBD1 or TRBD2 (5 bases each). The length of the CDR3 is 13 residues. V was trimmed by 7 bases and J by 5 bases, leaving 15 bases between them. CDR1 and CDR2 (germline): MNHNS, SASEGT. The CDR3 spells CASTRNRGDEQYF. The CDR3 nucleotides are TGTGCCAGCACCAGGAACCGAGGGGACGAGCAGTACTTC.

Only a few counts were recorded for this clonotype. The chain recombines TRBV30 with TRBJ1-6; D is undetermined. CDR3 length: 16 amino acids. The V gene lost 4 bases and the J gene lost 6 bases, with 19 bases spanning the gap. Germline V gene sequence: CDR1 GTSNPN, CDR2 SVGIG (reference sequence). CDR3 DNA: TGTGCCTGGACCCCGCTGCGGGCGCCGGGTAATTCACCCCTCCACTTT. Residues: CAWTPLRAPGNSPLHF.

Of note for this clonotype: At one of its ends the junction is not consistent with the germline gene, which may arise from a read error. This chain links TRBV6-9 with TRBJ1-1, with TRBD1 as a possible D gene (5 bases). Germline V gives CDR1 MNHGY, CDR2 SVAAGI. CDR3 length: 13 residues. CDR3 residues: CARSYSTGGEAFF. The CDR3 DNA sequence: TGTGCCCGCAGTTATTCGACGGGGGGTGAAGCTTTCTTT.

The gene calls are TRBV30 and TRBJ2-1; TRBD2 is a possible D gene (6 bases). The CDR3 contains 15 residues. Per the germline V gene, CDR1 is GTSNPN and CDR2 is SVGIG (reference sequence). Trimming removed 3 bases at V and 9 bases at J, with 21 bases between. CDR3 in amino acids: CAWSPGSLARGEQFF. The CDR3 coding sequence is TGTGCCTGGAGCCCAGGTAGTCTAGCGAGGGGTGAGCAGTTCTTC.

This clonotype appeared a few times. The rearrangement uses TRBV11-2 and TRBJ1-5; D gene uncertain. Trimming pared 0 bases from V and 5 bases from J, leaving 11 bases between. This CDR3 contains 15 residues. Looked up from germline, CDR1 is SGHAT and CDR2 is FQNNGV. Written as DNA, the CDR3 is TGTGCCAGCAGCTTAGATTTCGGACCAGATCAGCCCCAGCATTTT. Amino acid sequence: CASSLDFGPDQPQHF.

A few counts support this clonotype. The junction does not match germline at one end; this may be a read error. The V gene is TRBV28, the J gene TRBJ2-7; 7 bases line up with TRBD1. Germline V gene data show CDR1 as MDHEN and CDR2 as SYDVKM. The CDR3 loop spans 14 amino acids. The CDR3 DNA sequence: TGTGCCGGCAGACCCGGGACAGTGACCTACGAGCAGTACTTC. Its protein is CAGRPGTVTYEQYF. Full variable domain (missing parts from reference TRBV28 and TRBJ2-7): DVKVTQSSRYLVKRTGEKVFLECVQDMDHENMFWYRQDPGLGLRLIYFSYDVKMKEKGDIPEGYSVSREKKERFSLILESASTNQTSMYLCAGRPGTVTYEQYFGPGTRLTVT.

This clonotype was seen ten or more times. This chain links TRBV28 with TRBJ1-1, with D maybe TRBD1 (6 bases). Trimming shortened V by 2 bases and J by 6 bases, and 13 bases separated the two germline ends. Germline-derived CDR1 and CDR2 are MDHEN and SYDVKM. There are 14 residues in the CDR3. The CDR3 region is CASSLGGSFSEAFF. The DNA for the CDR3 is TGTGCCAGCAGTTTAGGGGGCTCTTTTTCTGAAGCTTTCTTT.

In regard to this clonotype: Being one base from a much bigger clone, this may be a read error. This chain connects TRBV7-9 to TRBJ2-2, with D perhaps TRBD1 or TRBD2 (6 bases each). Germline CDR1 reads SEHNR; CDR2 reads FQNEAQ (reference sequence). The CDR3 spans 16 residues. This chain's CDR3 is CASSFSGALSTRELFF. In DNA, the CDR3 is TGTGCCAGCAGCTTTTCGGGGGCGCTGAGCACCAGGGAGCTGTTTTTT.

Within the sample, this clonotype is medium-sized (0.01 to 0.1%). V usage is TRBV27 and J usage is TRBJ2-2; 8 bases match TRBD1. Germline CDR1 reads MNHEY; CDR2 reads SMNVEV (reference sequence). This CDR3 comprises 14 residues. Trimming cost V 6 bases and J 7 bases; bases outside gene matches: 7. The CDR3 DNA follows: TGTGCCAGCAGCCATCGACAGGGGTACGGGGAGCTGTTTTTT. The encoded protein is CASSHRQGYGELFF.

This clonotype occurred many times. This sequence joins TRBV7-9 and TRBJ2-7; no definite D call. Trimming took off 0 bases at V and 2 bases at J, with 8 bases between the two ends. CDR1 is SEHNR, CDR2 FQNEAQ, per germline (reference sequence). This CDR3 is built from 14 residues. This CDR3 reads CASSLAPGPYEQYF. The DNA of the CDR3 is TGTGCCAGCAGCTTAGCTCCAGGCCCCTACGAGCAGTACTTC. Full variable domain (missing parts from reference TRBV7-9 and TRBJ2-7): DTGVSQNPRHKITKRGQNVTFRCDPISEHNRLYWYRQTLGQGPEFLTYFQNEAQLEKSRLLSDRFSAERPKGSFSTLEIQRTEQGDSAMYLCASSLAPGPYEQYFGPGTRLTVT.

This clonotype was seen at least ten times. The V gene is TRBV12-3 or TRBV12-4, the J gene TRBJ1-1; no firm D call. V shed 6 bases and J shed 3 bases, with 8 bases lying between them. The CDR3 contains 12 residues. DNA of the CDR3: TGTGCCAGCAGCTTTGGGTACACTGAAGCTTTCTTT. Residues: CASSFGYTEAFF.

By proportion, this clonotype is medium-sized. This rearrangement joins TRBV20-1 to TRBJ1-6, with 7 bases lining up with TRBD1. The CDR3 has 14 amino acids. The germline gives CDR1 DFQATT, CDR2 SNEGSKA (reference sequence). J gave up 8 bases and V 3 bases, and 7 bases lay outside the gene matches. DNA for the CDR3: TGCAGTGCTAGCCAACCAGGGGGTCATTCACCCCTCCACTTT. Its protein product is CSASQPGGHSPLHF.

Many counts were recorded for this clonotype. The chain links TRBV2 to TRBJ1-5; no clear D. This CDR3 contains 12 residues. Trimming took off 7 bases at V and 4 bases at J, with 8 bases between the two ends. From germline, CDR1 is SNHLY and CDR2 FYNNEI. CDR3 DNA: TGTGCCAGCACCGTCGGGAATCAGCCCCAGCATTTT. It encodes CASTVGNQPQHF.